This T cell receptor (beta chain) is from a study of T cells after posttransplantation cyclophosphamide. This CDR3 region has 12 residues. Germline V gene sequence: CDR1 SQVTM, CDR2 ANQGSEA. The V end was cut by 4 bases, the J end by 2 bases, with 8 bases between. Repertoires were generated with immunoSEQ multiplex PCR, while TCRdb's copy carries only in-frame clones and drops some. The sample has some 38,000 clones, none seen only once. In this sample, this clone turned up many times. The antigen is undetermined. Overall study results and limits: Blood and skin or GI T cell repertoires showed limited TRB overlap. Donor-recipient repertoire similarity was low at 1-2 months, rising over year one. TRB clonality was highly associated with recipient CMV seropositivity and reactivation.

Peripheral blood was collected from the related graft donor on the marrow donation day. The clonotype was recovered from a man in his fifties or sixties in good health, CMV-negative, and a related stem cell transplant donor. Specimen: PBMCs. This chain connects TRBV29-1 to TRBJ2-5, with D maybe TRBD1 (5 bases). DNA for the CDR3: TGCAGCGTTGGACAGTTACAAGAGACCCAGTACTTC. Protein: CSVGQLQETQYF.